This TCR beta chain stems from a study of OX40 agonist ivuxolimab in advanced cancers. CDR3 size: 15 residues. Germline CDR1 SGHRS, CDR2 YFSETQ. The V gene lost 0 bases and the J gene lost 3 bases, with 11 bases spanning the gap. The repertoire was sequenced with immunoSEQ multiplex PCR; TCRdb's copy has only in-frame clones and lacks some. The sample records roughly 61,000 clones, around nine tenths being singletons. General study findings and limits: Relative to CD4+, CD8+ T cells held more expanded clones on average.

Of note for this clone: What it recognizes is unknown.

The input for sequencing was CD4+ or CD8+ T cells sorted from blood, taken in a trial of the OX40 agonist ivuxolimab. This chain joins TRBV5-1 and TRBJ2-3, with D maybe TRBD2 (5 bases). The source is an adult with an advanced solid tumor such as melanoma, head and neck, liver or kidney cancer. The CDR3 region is CASSLVIARTDTQYF. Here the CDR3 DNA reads TGCGCCAGCAGCTTGGTTATAGCGAGAACAGATACGCAGTATTTT.